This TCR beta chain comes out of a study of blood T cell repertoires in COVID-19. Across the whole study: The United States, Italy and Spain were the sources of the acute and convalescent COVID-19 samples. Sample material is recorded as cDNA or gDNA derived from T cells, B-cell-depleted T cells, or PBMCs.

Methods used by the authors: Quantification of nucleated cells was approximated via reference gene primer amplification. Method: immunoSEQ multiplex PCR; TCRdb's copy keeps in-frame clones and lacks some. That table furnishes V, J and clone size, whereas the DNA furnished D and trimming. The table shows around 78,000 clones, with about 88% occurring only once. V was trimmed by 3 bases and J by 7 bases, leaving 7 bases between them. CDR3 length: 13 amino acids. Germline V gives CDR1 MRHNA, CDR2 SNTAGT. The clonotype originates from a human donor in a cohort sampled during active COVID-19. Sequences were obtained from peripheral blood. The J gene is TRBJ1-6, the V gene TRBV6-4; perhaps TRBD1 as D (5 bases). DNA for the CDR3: TGTGCCAGCAGTGATCGGGGGAATTCACCCCTCCACTTT. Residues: CASSDRGNSPLHF.